These T cell receptor beta chains were read from a single sample in a study of blood T cells in healthy people across ages. Via MiXCR, TCRdb re-called the 5' RACE reads, giving one row per CDR3 protein. This table holds under 1,000,000 distinct CDR3 sequences, 35% to 40% found once. The sequenced material came from blood. The receptors shown here come from a man younger than 35 in good health. The CDR3 runs from the conserved cysteine through the conserved F or W. The D gene is left open where the match is weak. Clone sizes are given selectively: once, few, many, or a class where the clone is expanded.

NA | NA | TRBJ1-1 | TRBV12-3/TRBV12-4 | 12 | TGTGCCAGCAGTCCACAGGGTAATGAAGCTTTCTTT | CASSPQGNEAFF
NA | NA | TRBJ2-1 | TRBV6-2/TRBV6-3 | 17 | TGTGCCAGCAGTCCACCAGTCCGACAGAGCTCCTACAATGAGCAGTTCTTC | CASSPPVRQSSYNEQFF
TRBD2 | NA | TRBJ2-3 | TRBV7-2 | 15 | TGTGCCAGCAGCCGTGAGGTGACTAGCGGGAATACGCAGTATTTT | CASSREVTSGNTQYF
NA | few | TRBJ2-2 | TRBV19 | 14 | TGTGCCAGCGGTATACAGGGTCACACCGGGGAGCTGTTTTTT | CASGIQGHTGELFF
NA | few | TRBJ1-2 | TRBV13 | 12 | TGTGCCAGCAGCCAGCAGGGTAATGGCTACACCTTC | CASSQQGNGYTF
NA | few | TRBJ1-1 | TRBV4-3 | 15 | TGCGCCAGCAGCCAAGGGTCGGGGACCCAAACAGAGGCTTTCTTT | CASSQGSGTQTEAFF
TRBD1 | few | TRBJ1-2 | TRBV20-1 | 16 | TGCAGTGCTAAGGGACAGGGGGCTTTGGGTAACTATGGCTACACCTTC | CSAKGQGALGNYGYTF
TRBD2 | NA | TRBJ2-3 | TRBV5-1 | 15 | TGCGCCAGCAGCTTGGCTAGCGGGGGCGTAGATACGCAGTATTTT | CASSLASGGVDTQYF
NA | few | TRBJ1-6 | TRBV4-3 | 13 | TGCGCCAGCAGCCAAGGCGGGTCTTCACCCCTCCACTTT | CASSQGGSSPLHF
NA | NA | TRBJ2-3 | TRBV7-9 | 14 | TGTGCCAGCAGCGGAGGGACGTTCACAGATACGCAGTATTTT | CASSGGTFTDTQYF
TRBD2 | NA | TRBJ2-7 | TRBV6-2/TRBV6-3 | 14 | TGTGCCAGCATCCGGACTAGCGGGGCATACGAGCAGTACTTC | CASIRTSGAYEQYF
TRBD1 | few | TRBJ1-2 | TRBV4-3 | 17 | TGCGCCAGCAGCCTCGGACGGGGGACGACAGGGAGCTATGGCTACACCTTC | CASSLGRGTTGSYGYTF
TRBD1 | NA | TRBJ2-4 | TRBV5-6 | 17 | TGTGCCAGCAGCTTGGTCGTCCAGGGGGCCAGAAGGAACATTCAGTACTTC | CASSLVVQGARRNIQYF
NA | many | TRBJ2-7 | TRBV5-1 | 15 | TGCGCCAGCAGCTTGGATGAGGCGGATTCCTACGAGCAGTACTTC | CASSLDEADSYEQYF
NA | NA | TRBJ1-5 | TRBV7-8 | 15 | TGTGCCAGCAGCTTAGCTGCCAATAGCAATCAGCCCCAGCATTTT | CASSLAANSNQPQHF
NA | NA | TRBJ1-6 | TRBV14 | 16 | TGTGCCAGCAGCCAAAGGGGGAGCTCCTATAATTCACCCCTCCACTTT | CASSQRGSSYNSPLHF
TRBD1 | few | TRBJ1-4 | TRBV5-1 | 16 | TGCGCCAGCAGCTCAAGATCCGGGACAGCTAATGAAAAACTGTTTTTT | CASSSRSGTANEKLFF
NA | NA | TRBJ2-2 | TRBV24-1 | 11 | TGTGCCACCAAAGGGGCCGGGGAGCTGTTTTTT | CATKGAGELFF
TRBD1 | NA | TRBJ1-5 | TRBV2 | 15 | TGTGCCAGCAGTAAGACAGGGGCGAACGATCAGCCCCAGCATTTT | CASSKTGANDQPQHF
NA | NA | TRBJ2-4 | TRBV5-6 | 15 | TGTGCCAGCAGCCAGGTCGGGCAGGGTGGGGACATTCAGTACTTC | CASSQVGQGGDIQYF